These 23 T cell receptor beta chains came from one sample sequenced in a study of blood T cells in healthy people across ages. The use of a sample-barcoded 5' primer and a J-beta primer mix characterized a second PCR of 7 to 11 cycles. From the 5' RACE reads, TCRdb called clonotypes with MiXCR, one entry per CDR3 protein. The sample consists of about 1.8 million distinct CDR3 sequences, around 50% of them appearing once. Sequenced input: blood. Receptors originate from a middle-aged woman in good health.

This clonotype was counted a few times. The chain uses TRBV18 and TRBJ2-5; tentative D call: TRBD1 (6 bases). The DNA matches TRBJ2-7 better at its end, which makes the J call doubtful. This CDR3 comprises 12 residues. CDR1 is KGHSH and CDR2 is LQKENI in the germline V gene. The chain's CDR3 is CASSRTGTEQYF. The CDR3 nucleotides are TGTGCCAGCTCACGAACAGGGACCGAGCAGTACTTC.

The rearrangement links TRBV12-3 or TRBV12-4 to TRBJ1-2; perhaps TRBD1 as D (5 bases). V was shortened by 2 bases and J by 2 bases, with 15 bases between the two germline ends. The CDR3 sequence is 16 residues long. The CDR3 DNA follows: TGTGCCAGCAGTTTAAGGAACAGGCGAACGAACTATGGCTACACCTTC. Translated: CASSLRNRRTNYGYTF.

The sample holds a few counts of this clonotype. The rearrangement links TRBV4-1 to TRBJ2-1; perhaps TRBD2 as D (5 bases). This CDR3 contains 15 residues. Germline V gene lookup returns CDR1 MGHRA and CDR2 YSYEKL. Trimming left V 3 bases short and J 6 bases short, with 15 bases between. The CDR3: CASSHSELGGNEQFF. Here the CDR3 DNA reads TGCGCCAGCAGCCATAGTGAACTAGGAGGCAATGAGCAGTTCTTC.

This clonotype was observed a few times. The chain recombines TRBV20-1 with TRBJ2-3; TRBD1 is a possible D gene (6 bases). The V gene lost 6 bases and the J gene lost 0 bases, with 19 bases spanning the gap. The CDR3 has 16 amino acids. Germline loops: CDR1 DFQATT, CDR2 SNEGSKA (reference sequence). CDR3 in amino acids: CSATDPAGASTDTQYF. The CDR3 nucleotides are TGCAGTGCAACGGACCCGGCAGGGGCGAGCACAGATACGCAGTATTTT.

The chain combines TRBV5-1 with TRBJ2-7; 8 positions match TRBD1. Trimming cost V 3 bases and J 6 bases; bases outside gene matches: 11. This CDR3 is 15 amino acids long. Germline V gene lookup returns CDR1 SGHRS and CDR2 YFSETQ. The CDR3 loop reads CASSWMAGTGGEQYF. Here the CDR3 DNA reads TGCGCCAGCAGCTGGATGGCCGGGACAGGCGGCGAGCAGTACTTC.

This chain joins TRBV15 and TRBJ2-5; possible D gene TRBD2, 6 bases. There are 15 residues in the CDR3. V gave up 0 bases and J gave up 5 bases, with 13 bases separating them. The germline gives CDR1 LNHNV, CDR2 YYDKDF (reference sequence). The CDR3 reads CATSRDQGGRETQYF. The DNA for the CDR3 is TGTGCCACCAGCAGAGACCAGGGTGGGAGGGAGACCCAGTACTTC.

The chain has TRBV5-1 and TRBJ2-1; 7 nucleotides align to TRBD2. The CDR3 runs to 16 residues. J was trimmed by 3 bases and V by 2 bases; bases with no gene match: 8. Looked up from germline, CDR1 is SGHRS and CDR2 is YFSETQ. The CDR3 here is CASSLRGAGLYNEQFF. Written as DNA, the CDR3 is TGCGCCAGCAGCTTACGGGGAGCGGGGCTCTACAATGAGCAGTTCTTC.

The chain combines TRBV6-5 with TRBJ1-4; 7 nucleotides agree with TRBD1. Trimming took 6 bases from V and 0 from J; bases not matched to a gene: 4. Germline V lookup: CDR1 MNHEY, CDR2 SVGAGI. This CDR3 region has 15 residues. DNA of the CDR3: TGTGCCAGCAGCACGGACAGGTCAACTAATGAAAAACTGTTTTTT. Translation: CASSTDRSTNEKLFF.

In this sample, this clonotype turned up a few times. J is TRBJ2-3 and V is TRBV6-5; D remains unclear. V shed 2 bases and J shed 0 bases, with 9 bases lying between them. This CDR3 region has 15 residues. Germline CDR1 MNHEY, CDR2 SVGAGI. The CDR3 DNA reads as TGTGCCAGCAGTTACAGACTGGGGAGCACAGATACGCAGTATTTT. Translating it yields CASSYRLGSTDTQYF.

The J gene is TRBJ2-1, the V gene TRBV4-1; tentatively, D is TRBD1 (6 bases). V shed 0 bases and J shed 1 base, with 13 bases lying between them. Germline CDR1 is MGHRA and CDR2 is YSYEKL. This CDR3 is built from 17 residues. The CDR3 spells CASSQDGVQGSYNEQFF. The DNA of the CDR3 is TGCGCCAGCAGCCAAGACGGGGTTCAGGGGTCCTACAATGAGCAGTTCTTC.

V usage is TRBV7-2 and J usage is TRBJ2-1; a weak D match, TRBD2 (5 bases). Per germline, CDR1 SGHTA and CDR2 FQGNSA. V lost 0 bases, J lost 9 bases, and 6 bases lay in between. The CDR3 is 12 amino acids. In DNA form, the CDR3 reads TGTGCCAGCAGCTTAGCGGAGGTTGAGCAGTTCTTC. Amino acid sequence: CASSLAEVEQFF.

This clonotype was seen more than once but under ten times. The chain employs TRBV7-2 and TRBJ2-5; D may be TRBD1 (6 bases). The CDR3 has 14 residues. Germline V gene data show CDR1 as SGHTA and CDR2 as FQGNSA. Trimming shortened V by 5 bases and J by 2 bases, and 12 bases separated the two germline ends. CDR3 nucleotides: TGTGCCAGCAGCCCCGACAGGAGGCAAGAGACCCAGTACTTC. Protein product: CASSPDRRQETQYF.

Worth noting for this clonotype: Compared with germline, one end of the junction differs, possibly owing to a read error. This chain links TRBV7-2 with TRBJ2-1, with 8 positions matching TRBD2. CDR3 size: 16 residues. The V gene's germline CDR1 is SGHTA and CDR2 FQGNSA. The CDR3, as DNA: TGTGTCAGCAGCTTAGGCGGGGGGAGGGACTACAATGAGCAGTTCTTC. This sequence encodes CVSSLGGGRDYNEQFF.

The chain uses TRBV3-1 and TRBJ2-5, with D possibly being TRBD1 (6 bases). The J call is doubtful: the DNA matches TRBJ2-7 better. From germline, CDR1 is LGHDT and CDR2 YNNKEL (reference sequence). The CDR3 covers 14 residues. CDR3: CASSQGHTGYEQYF. The CDR3, as DNA: TGTGCCAGCAGCCAAGGCCATACAGGGTACGAGCAGTACTTC.

The CDR3 DNA sequence: TGCGCCAGCAGTGAGCATGGCCCCGGCACTGAAGCTTTCTTT. This encodes CASSEHGPGTEAFF. The rearrangement joins TRBV10-1 to TRBJ1-1; no clear D gene. Trimming took off 2 bases at V and 4 bases at J, with 11 bases between the two ends. The CDR3 loop spans 14 amino acids. Germline CDR1 is WNHNN and CDR2 is SYGVQD (reference sequence).

The V call is TRBV4-1, the J call TRBJ2-3; TRBD2 matches 9 bases. Germline V gives CDR1 MGHRA, CDR2 YSYEKL. The CDR3 spans 16 residues. V lost 3 bases and J lost 6; bases outside the gene matches: 10. The CDR3 DNA is TGCGCCAGCAGCCAGGTAGCGGGGGAACTCTCGGATACGCAGTATTTT. Its translation: CASSQVAGELSDTQYF.

The sample holds a few counts of this clonotype. This chain connects TRBV14 to TRBJ2-3; 10 positions match TRBD2. CDR1 and CDR2 (germline): SGHDN, FVKESK. The CDR3 is 16 residues long. The J segment lost 7 bases and the V segment lost 0 bases, leaving 7 bases of the junction unmatched. The CDR3 DNA is TGTGCCAGCAGCCAAGATACCCTAGCGGGGGCTCATACGCAGTATTTT. Protein product: CASSQDTLAGAHTQYF.

The gene calls are TRBV20-1 and TRBJ2-1; D may be TRBD2 (5 bases). With 2 bases removed from V and 1 base from J, the gap between germline ends came to 18 bases. The germline V gene encodes CDR1 DFQATT and CDR2 SNEGSKA (reference sequence). This CDR3 is built from 17 residues. CDR3 nucleotide sequence: TGCAGTGCTAGAATAACGGCCCGGACTTCGTCCTACAATGAGCAGTTCTTC. Amino acids: CSARITARTSSYNEQFF.

This clonotype was counted only a few times. V usage is TRBV4-3 and J usage is TRBJ2-1; 12 bases match TRBD2. J gave up 0 bases and V 1 base, and 4 bases lay outside the gene matches. The CDR3 runs 18 residues. CDR1 is LGHNA and CDR2 is YSLEER in the germline V gene. In DNA, the CDR3 is TGCGCCAGCAGCCAAGGACTAGCGGGGGCCTACTCCTACAATGAGCAGTTCTTC. Translation: CASSQGLAGAYSYNEQFF.

The V gene is TRBV20-1, the J gene TRBJ1-1; D gene uncertain. CDR1 DFQATT and CDR2 SNEGSKA come from the germline V gene (reference sequence). This CDR3 is 12 amino acids long. Trimming removed 0 bases from V and 11 bases from J, with 13 bases in between. CDR3 coding DNA: TGCAGTGCTAGAGATATAGAGTTCGCCGCTTTCTTT. Translated: CSARDIEFAAFF.

The V gene is TRBV6-6, the J gene TRBJ2-7; TRBD1 matches at 11 bases. TRBJ2-5 matches the DNA end more closely, so the J call is doubtful. In germline, CDR1 is MNHNY, CDR2 SVGAGI (reference sequence). CDR3 length: 12 residues. In DNA, the CDR3 is TGTGCCAGCGGGACAGGGGGAGAGACCCAGTACTTC. This gives the protein CASGTGGETQYF.

The rearrangement joins TRBV12-3 or TRBV12-4 to TRBJ2-1; TRBD2 aligns across 7 bases. The CDR3 has 16 residues. The trim removed 5 bases at V and 4 bases at J, leaving 11 bases unmatched. CDR3 in DNA: TGTGCCAGCAGTACTGCTCTAGCGGACTTATACAATGAGCAGTTCTTC. Protein sequence: CASSTALADLYNEQFF.

V is TRBV5-1 and J is TRBJ2-7, with TRBD1 identical over 8 bases. The CDR3 runs to 14 residues. The germline V gene has CDR1 SGHRS and CDR2 YFSETQ. The V segment lost 4 bases and the J segment 4 bases; nucleotides outside the gene matches: 7. The CDR3 spells CASSVDRGGYEQYF. The CDR3 DNA is TGCGCCAGCAGCGTAGACAGGGGAGGTTACGAGCAGTACTTC.